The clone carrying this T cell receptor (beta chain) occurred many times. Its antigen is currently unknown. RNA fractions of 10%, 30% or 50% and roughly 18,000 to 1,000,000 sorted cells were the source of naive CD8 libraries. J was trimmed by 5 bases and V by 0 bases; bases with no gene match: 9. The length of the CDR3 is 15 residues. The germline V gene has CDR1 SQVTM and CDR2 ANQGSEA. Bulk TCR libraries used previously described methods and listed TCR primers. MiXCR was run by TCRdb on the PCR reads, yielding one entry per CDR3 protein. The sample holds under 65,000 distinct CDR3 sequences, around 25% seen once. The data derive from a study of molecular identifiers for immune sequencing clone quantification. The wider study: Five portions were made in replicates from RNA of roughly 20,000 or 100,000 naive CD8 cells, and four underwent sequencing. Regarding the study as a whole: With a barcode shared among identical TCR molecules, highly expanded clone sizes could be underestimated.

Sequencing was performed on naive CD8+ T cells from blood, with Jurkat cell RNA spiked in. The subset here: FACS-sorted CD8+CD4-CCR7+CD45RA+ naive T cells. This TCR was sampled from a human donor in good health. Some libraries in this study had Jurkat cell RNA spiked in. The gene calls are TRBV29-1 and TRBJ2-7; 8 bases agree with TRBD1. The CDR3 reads CSVEEQGVNNDEQYF. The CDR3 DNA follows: TGCAGCGTTGAAGAACAGGGGGTTAACAACGACGAGCAGTACTTC.